Below, 23 T cell receptor beta chains from the same sample are listed, as sequenced in a study of T-cell reconstitution after alpha-beta-depleted transplantation in children. Researchers prepared the TCRbeta library using unique molecular identifiers, the study reports. TCRdb re-derived calls from the PCR reads in MiXCR, one entry per CDR3 protein. Of about 340,000 distinct CDR3 sequences in the sample, over 9% were seen once. The specimen comprised PBMCs from the stem cell graft donor, sampled from the stem cell graft. The receptor source for this set is a human donor who donated a stem cell graft to a child with acute lymphoblastic leukemia.

This clonotype was seen many times. This chain uses TRBV27 with TRBJ1-5, with unresolved D. Germline CDR1 MNHEY, CDR2 SMNVEV (reference sequence). The CDR3 sequence is 13 residues long. The ends were cut back, 5 bases at V and 2 bases at J, with 7 bases in the middle. The CDR3 spells CASSVDRNQPQHF. Written as DNA, the CDR3 is TGTGCCAGCAGTGTCGATCGCAATCAGCCCCAGCATTTT.

The chain uses TRBV4-1 and TRBJ1-2; D is unclear. Germline CDR1 reads MGHRA; CDR2 reads YSYEKL. Trimming stripped 2 bases from V and 0 bases from J, with 13 bases between. The CDR3 length is 16 residues. The CDR3 spells CASSQPRASTNYGYTF. DNA of the CDR3: TGCGCCAGCAGCCAACCTCGGGCCAGCACTAACTATGGCTACACCTTC.

In this sample, this clonotype turned up many times. The V gene is TRBV4-1, the J gene TRBJ1-2; unclear D gene. Germline lookup yields CDR1 MGHRA and CDR2 YSYEKL. This CDR3 spans 13 amino acids. The V end was cut by 6 bases, the J end by 2 bases, with 10 bases between. As DNA, the CDR3 is TGCGCCAGCAGGCTGGTAGGGAACTATGGCTACACCTTC. Its protein product is CASRLVGNYGYTF.

The rearrangement uses TRBV7-8 and TRBJ1-1; TRBD1 is a possible D gene (5 bases). This CDR3 region has 16 residues. The germline V and J ends were trimmed by 3 bases and 1 base, with 15 bases remaining between them. The germline gives CDR1 SGHVS, CDR2 FQNEAQ. CDR3 DNA sequence: TGTGCCAGCAGCTTTCTGGGGGGTGGGTGGAACACTGAAGCTTTCTTT. This encodes CASSFLGGGWNTEAFF.

This clonotype appeared a few times. CDR3 sequence: CAIRTGQGHNEQFF. The CDR3 DNA reads as TGTGCCATCAGGACGGGACAGGGCCACAATGAGCAGTTCTTC. The chain employs TRBV10-3 and TRBJ2-1; 9 nucleotides agree with TRBD1. There are 14 residues in the CDR3. Looked up from germline, CDR1 is ENHRY and CDR2 is SYGVKD. Losses at the gene ends were 6 bases for V and 5 bases for J; bases not matched to a gene: 5.

This clonotype showed up many times. The CDR3 nucleotides are TGTGCCAGCAGTTATGCCCAGCGGGGGGACTACGAGCAGTACTTC. Amino acid sequence: CASSYAQRGDYEQYF. This chain connects TRBV6-5 to TRBJ2-7, with 9 bases lining up with TRBD2. CDR1 and CDR2 (germline): MNHEY, SVGAGI. CDR3 length: 15 amino acids. Trimming took 3 bases from V and 3 from J; bases not matched to a gene: 6.

J is TRBJ2-1 and V is TRBV10-3; 7 bases are a match to TRBD2. Germline lookup yields CDR1 ENHRY and CDR2 SYGVKD. This CDR3 region has 17 residues. Unmatched junction bases numbered 7, after V lost 1 base and J lost 1 base. CDR3 loop: CAISELGIAGSYNEQFF. In nucleotides, the CDR3 is TGTGCCATCAGTGAGTTGGGGATAGCGGGTTCCTACAATGAGCAGTTCTTC.

This sequence joins TRBV5-6 and TRBJ2-7; no clear D. The germline V and J ends were trimmed by 4 bases and 3 bases, with 17 bases remaining between them. The CDR3 has 15 amino acids. CDR1 and CDR2 (germline): SGHDT, YYEEEE. In nucleotides, the CDR3 is TGTGCCAGCAGCCGCTCCCAGGATATGAACTACGAGCAGTACTTC. Residues: CASSRSQDMNYEQYF.

This clonotype was found a few times. This chain joins TRBV4-1 and TRBJ2-6; 7 bases align to TRBD1. The germline CDR1 and CDR2 sequences are MGHRA and YSYEKL. The CDR3 sequence is 17 residues long. Trimming took 4 bases from V and 1 from J; bases not matched to a gene: 7. CDR3 protein: CASSRGQLFSGANVLTF. DNA for the CDR3: TGCGCCAGCAGCCGGGGACAGTTGTTTTCTGGGGCCAACGTCCTGACTTTC.

The chain uses TRBV29-1 and TRBJ2-1; tentatively, D is TRBD1 (5 bases). CDR1 is SQVTM, CDR2 ANQGSEA, per germline. Trimming removed 2 bases at V and 6 bases at J, with 11 bases between. The CDR3 runs 13 residues. CDR3 residues: CSVEPAQGNEQFF. DNA for the CDR3: TGCAGCGTTGAACCCGCTCAGGGCAATGAGCAGTTCTTC.

CDR3 sequence (DNA): TGTGCCAGCAGCTTAGATATTTTCGAGCGGCTAAGGGACTACGAGCAGTACTTC. This gives the protein CASSLDIFERLRDYEQYF. The rearrangement joins TRBV11-2 to TRBJ2-7, with D tentatively TRBD2 (5 bases). Trimming took off 0 bases at V and 3 bases at J, with 21 bases between the two ends. Germline CDR1 is SGHAT and CDR2 is FQNNGV. This CDR3 contains 18 residues.

This clonotype occurred many times. CDR3 bases: TGCAGCGCCCTCGGGTTGGGGTACGAGACCCAGTACTTC. Translating it yields CSALGLGYETQYF. This sequence joins TRBV29-1 and TRBJ2-5; D is unresolved. Germline-derived CDR1 and CDR2 are SQVTM and ANQGSEA. The CDR3 sequence is 13 residues long. Deletions cut 7 bases from V and 5 bases from J, with 17 bases between.

This clonotype was observed a handful of times. This chain joins TRBV5-1 and TRBJ2-1; maybe TRBD1 (5 bases). V was clipped by 0 bases and J by 3 bases, with 7 bases between them. The CDR3 extends over 14 amino acids. Germline CDR1 reads SGHRS; CDR2 reads YFSETQ. In DNA, the CDR3 is TGCGCCAGCAGCTTGGGGGGCGACTACAATGAGCAGTTCTTC. Its translation is CASSLGGDYNEQFF.

The genes are TRBV7-2 and TRBJ2-7, with D unresolved. The CDR3 extends over 15 amino acids. The germline V and J ends were trimmed by 1 base and 0 bases, with 10 bases remaining between them. Per germline, CDR1 SGHTA and CDR2 FQGNSA. The CDR3 loop is CASSLGLPPSYEQYF. In nucleotides, the CDR3 is TGTGCCAGCAGCTTAGGACTTCCCCCCTCCTACGAGCAGTACTTC.

This chain links TRBV29-1 with TRBJ1-2; 7 nucleotides line up with TRBD1. The ends lost 7 bases at V and 7 bases at J; junction bases unmatched: 9. The CDR3 runs to 12 residues. Germline CDR1 and CDR2: SQVTM and ANQGSEA. The CDR3 is CSGGQARGGYTF. For the CDR3, the DNA is TGCAGCGGAGGACAGGCTCGGGGTGGCTACACCTTC.

The chain is built from TRBV9 and TRBJ2-5; TRBD2 aligns across 14 bases. The CDR3 extends over 15 amino acids. The junction had 0 bases not matched to a gene; V was cut back by 0 bases and J by 5 bases. Germline CDR1 and CDR2: SGDLS and YYNGEE. In nucleotides, the CDR3 is TGTGCCAGCAGCGTAGGACTAGCGGGAGGGGAGACCCAGTACTTC. Amino acid sequence: CASSVGLAGGETQYF.

This clonotype was recorded at least ten times. V gene TRBV28 combines with J gene TRBJ2-1; 8 positions match TRBD1. Trimming took 7 bases from V and 4 from J; bases not matched to a gene: 3. CDR3 length equals 13 residues. The germline V gene encodes CDR1 MDHEN and CDR2 SYDVKM. This CDR3 reads CASTDRGYNEQFF. The DNA for the CDR3 is TGTGCCAGCACCGACAGGGGATACAATGAGCAGTTCTTC.

This clonotype turned up a few times. V is TRBV18 and J is TRBJ1-1; the match to TRBD1 covers 8 bases. Germline CDR1 and CDR2: KGHSH and LQKENI. The CDR3 has 15 residues. Trimming took 4 bases from V and 5 from J; bases not matched to a gene: 9. CDR3: CASSLRTGRETEAFF. In nucleotides, the CDR3 is TGTGCCAGCTCACTTAGGACAGGGAGAGAAACTGAAGCTTTCTTT.

The table lists this clonotype with a few counts. The genes are TRBV5-1 and TRBJ2-5; either TRBD1 or TRBD2 may fit D (6 bases each). Germline loops: CDR1 SGHRS, CDR2 YFSETQ. Trimming shortened V by 4 bases and J by 1 base, and 11 bases separated the two germline ends. The CDR3 has 14 residues. CDR3 DNA: TGCGCCAGCAGCCCGGGGGCGGTCCAAGAGACCCAGTACTTC. This sequence encodes CASSPGAVQETQYF. Full variable domain (rest looked up from reference TRBV5-1 and TRBJ2-5): KAGVTQTPRYLIKTRGQQVTLSCSPISGHRSVSWYQQTPGQGLQFLFEYFSETQRNKGNFPGRFSGRQFSNSRSEMNVSTLELGDSALYLCASSPGAVQETQYFGPGTRLLVL.

This clonotype was recorded many times. This sequence joins TRBV7-3 and TRBJ2-2; no clear D gene. The CDR3 totals 16 residues. V gave up 5 bases and J gave up 4 bases, with 17 bases separating them. Germline values: CDR1 SGHTA, CDR2 FQGTGA. The CDR3 bases are TGTGCCAGCAGCCCCTACACCATCCCCGGCACCGGGGAGCTGTTTTTT. Its translation: CASSPYTIPGTGELFF.

This clonotype was seen a few times. The J gene is TRBJ2-7, the V gene TRBV5-1, with D perhaps given as TRBD1 or TRBD2 (6 bases each). The CDR3 covers 16 residues. Germline lookup yields CDR1 SGHRS and CDR2 YFSETQ. V lost 0 bases and J 3 bases, leaving 16 bases between the germline ends. The CDR3 is CASSLAKSRGDYEQYF. The CDR3 DNA reads TGCGCCAGCAGCTTGGCCAAGTCAAGGGGGGACTACGAGCAGTACTTC.

This clonotype was detected ten times or more. The chain is built from TRBV27 and TRBJ2-1; no firm D call. Germline CDR1 and CDR2: MNHEY and SMNVEV (reference sequence). The V end lost 1 base, the J end lost 7 bases, and 20 bases lay between the germline ends. CDR3 length: 17 residues. This CDR3 is CASSLLSLMVNGNEQFF. CDR3 nucleotide sequence: TGTGCCAGCAGTTTATTAAGTCTCATGGTTAATGGTAATGAGCAGTTCTTC.

The chain is built from TRBV29-1 and TRBJ2-1, with TRBD2 matching over 14 bases. This CDR3 spans 15 amino acids. The V segment lost 3 bases and the J segment 4 bases; nucleotides outside the gene matches: 2. The germline V gene has CDR1 SQVTM and CDR2 ANQGSEA. CDR3 protein: CSVDRLAGGYNEQFF. CDR3 DNA: TGCAGCGTTGATAGACTAGCGGGAGGGTACAATGAGCAGTTCTTC.